This TCR beta chain was found in a study of breast tumors, draining lymph nodes, adjacent tissues (dated by TCRdb to about 2016). Some background on the complete study: TCR beta repertoires were compared across tumor, adjacent nontumor tissue and axillary lymph nodes obtained from breast cancer patients. The study was designed to assess the relationships and possible T-cell exchange between tumor, surrounding tissue and draining lymph node repertoires in human breast cancer.

The data were produced on an Illumina HiSeq 2000. Multiplex PCR amplification was used to generate the TCR beta chain libraries. The amplified TCR beta chain products were analyzed by high-throughput sequencing. TCRdb reanalyzed the raw reads on its own, using fastp at Q25 for trimming and MiXCR for clone calling, and kept in-frame beta chains. CDR3 protein duplicates are merged, each entry listing the most common genes and DNA. The sample records 200,000 or so distinct CDR3 sequences, roughly 31% of which are singletons. The biggest ten clones account for around 4.4% of the sample. Its CDR3 holds 18 amino acids, cysteine through phenylalanine. The entry retains the CDR3 DNA only, 54 bases that are in frame from base 1. Per the germline V gene, MNHNS is the CDR1 and SASEGT is the CDR2. A word on this clonotype: No cognate antigen has been identified for it. It may be a read error: a sequence one base away is much more abundant.

Lymph node samples were obtained from the axillary draining lymph nodes of breast cancer patients. The paper as a whole reports these results and caveats: Tumor and nontumor tissue repertoires were significantly more similar in luminal-like than in basal-like breast cancer. Rather than being directly demonstrated, the conclusion that tumor T cells originate in lymph nodes was presented as consistent with a hypothesis. Tumor T-cell repertoires showed less diversity than lymph node repertoires and more diversity than nontumor tissue repertoires, and tumor T-cell repertoires showed preferential V and J gene usage. The data were considered consistent with the idea that most tumor T cells come from the lymph node and then expand in tumor tissue.

The receptor's source is a female donor with breast cancer. Some clones in this sample may be carry-over from other donors' samples. The chain is assembled from TRBV6-1 and TRBJ2-7; D gene: possibly TRBD2, on 7 matching bases. Sequenced: axillary lymph node tissue. The CDR3 in this case is CASRGGGGTLAAAYGQYF. The DNA is TGTGCCAGCAGGGGAGGGGGGGGTACTCTAGCGGCCGCCTACGGGCAGTACTTC.